This is a list of T cell receptor beta chains from one sample in a study of post-analysis software for immune sequencing data. TCRdb called the PCR reads again in MiXCR, with one record for every CDR3 protein. The sample lists 750,000 to 950,000 distinct CDR3 sequences; roughly 58% were seen once. The material sequenced was blood. These receptors were taken from a girl under 18 with multiple sclerosis. Both conserved end residues are part of each CDR3. The D gene is left open where the match is weak. A clone size is listed for some rows: how often the clone was seen (once, few, many), or a class if it is expanded.

d_gene,v_gene,j_gene,abundance,CDR3aa,CDR3nt
NA,TRBV20-1,TRBJ2-1,NA,CSASLATEQFF,TGCAGTGCTAGCTTAGCAACTGAGCAGTTCTTC
TRBD2,TRBV20-1,TRBJ2-5,NA,CSARGLRREGLETQYF,TGCAGTGCCAGGGGTTTAAGGCGGGAGGGCCTCGAGACCCAGTACTTC
NA,TRBV18,TRBJ2-7,few,CASSPTSDEQYF,TGTGCCAGCTCACCGACATCTGACGAGCAGTACTTC
TRBD1,TRBV18,TRBJ2-3,few,CASSTRTGDTDTQYF,TGTGCCAGCTCAACCCGGACAGGAGACACAGATACGCAGTATTTT
NA,TRBV4-1,TRBJ2-1,NA,CASSHRASAENNEQFF,TGCGCCAGCAGCCATCGGGCTAGCGCGGAGAACAATGAGCAGTTCTTC
NA,TRBV10-3,TRBJ2-6,NA,CAISESGGSGANVLTF,TGTGCCATCAGTGAGTCGGGCGGCTCTGGGGCCAACGTCCTGACTTTC
NA,TRBV6-6,TRBJ1-2,few,CASSPRGNNYGYTF,TGTGCCAGCAGTCCCAGGGGCAACAACTATGGCTACACCTTC
NA,TRBV20-1,TRBJ2-6,NA,CSARDRGASGANVLTF,TGCAGTGCTAGAGACAGGGGAGCCTCTGGGGCCAACGTCCTGACTTTC
NA,TRBV6-6,TRBJ1-2,NA,CASSQGPNYGYTF,TGTGCCAGCAGTCAAGGCCCCAACTATGGCTACACCTTC
NA,TRBV5-1,TRBJ2-6,NA,CASSNSFQVSGANVLTF,TGCGCCAGCAGCAACTCCTTCCAAGTCTCTGGGGCCAACGTCCTGACTTTC
TRBD1,TRBV20-1,TRBJ2-7,NA,CSARVELWGQHYEQYF,TGCAGTGCTAGAGTAGAACTCTGGGGACAGCACTACGAGCAGTACTTC
NA,TRBV24-1,TRBJ2-1,NA,CATSDPAYNEQFF,TGTGCCACCAGTGACCCCGCCTACAATGAGCAGTTCTTC
TRBD1,TRBV5-8,TRBJ2-2,NA,CASSLDKQGNGELFF,TGTGCCAGCAGCTTGGATAAACAGGGGAACGGGGAGCTGTTTTTT
TRBD1,TRBV20-1,TRBJ1-2,few,CSATRQGWDGYTF,TGCAGTGCTACCCGACAGGGATGGGATGGCTACACCTTC
NA,TRBV7-8,TRBJ2-1,NA,CASSLGGLASYNEQFF,TGTGCCAGCAGCTTAGGAGGGTTAGCCTCCTACAATGAGCAGTTCTTC
NA,TRBV29-1,TRBJ2-7,NA,CSVEDPSEGVCYEQYF,TGCAGCGTTGAAGACCCATCGGAGGGGGTTTGCTACGAGCAGTACTTC
NA,TRBV29-1,TRBJ1-2,NA,CSARDAYDYTF,TGCAGCGCTAGGGATGCCTATGACTACACCTTC
NA,TRBV6-4,TRBJ2-4,few,CASSESRFDIQYF,TGTGCCAGCAGTGAATCAAGATTCGACATTCAGTACTTC
TRBD1,TRBV24-1,TRBJ2-3,NA,CATSRTGTTDTQYF,TGTGCCACCAGCAGGACAGGAACCACAGATACGCAGTATTTT
TRBD1,TRBV12-3/TRBV12-4,TRBJ1-4,once,CASTRTGGDEKLFF,TGTGCCAGCACCCGGACAGGGGGAGATGAAAAACTGTTTTTT
NA,TRBV7-9,TRBJ2-7,NA,CATIGQGIYEQYF,TGTGCCACCATTGGGCAGGGAATCTACGAGCAGTACTTC
NA,TRBV20-1,TRBJ1-2,NA,CSARMRTPDYGYTF,TGCAGTGCTAGGATGAGGACCCCTGACTATGGCTACACCTTC
TRBD1,TRBV2,TRBJ2-7,NA,CASREWGQASYEQYF,TGTGCCAGCAGGGAATGGGGACAGGCTTCCTACGAGCAGTACTTC
NA,TRBV5-5,TRBJ2-7,NA,CASSFVVGAAYEQYF,TGTGCCAGCAGCTTCGTAGTGGGGGCAGCCTACGAGCAGTACTTC
NA,TRBV4-1,TRBJ2-3,NA,CASSQDFGTASTDTQYF,TGCGCCAGCAGCCAAGATTTCGGAACAGCAAGCACAGATACGCAGTATTTT
NA,TRBV11-2,TRBJ2-1,NA,CASSPGAALSYNEQFF,TGTGCCAGCAGCCCTGGGGCCGCGCTCTCCTACAATGAGCAGTTCTTC
NA,TRBV12-3/TRBV12-4,TRBJ2-6,once,CASTLDNSGANVLTF,TGTGCCAGTACCCTCGACAACTCTGGGGCCAACGTCCTGACTTTC
TRBD2,TRBV10-1,TRBJ2-7,few,CASSVGGSKPYEQYF,TGCGCCAGCAGTGTAGGCGGGAGTAAACCCTACGAGCAGTACTTC
NA,TRBV7-9,TRBJ2-5,few,CASSPKGTAEYGTQYF,TGTGCCAGCAGCCCGAAGGGGACCGCCGAGTACGGGACCCAGTACTTC
NA,TRBV20-1,TRBJ2-6,NA,CSAPGANVLTF,TGCAGTGCTCCTGGGGCCAACGTCCTGACTTTC
TRBD2,TRBV20-1,TRBJ2-1,NA,CSASVKRGTSYNEQFF,TGCAGTGCTAGTGTAAAGCGGGGAACATCCTACAATGAGCAGTTCTTC
NA,TRBV15,TRBJ2-1,NA,CATSRERQRNEQFF,TGTGCCACCAGCAGAGAAAGACAGAGGAATGAGCAGTTCTTC
TRBD2,TRBV7-6,TRBJ2-7,few,CASSLGVAGGNLEQYF,TGTGCCAGCAGCTTAGGGGTAGCGGGAGGGAACCTCGAGCAGTACTTC
NA,TRBV29-1,TRBJ2-7,few,CSVEEERLHEDEQYF,TGCAGCGTTGAAGAGGAGAGACTCCACGAAGACGAGCAGTACTTC
NA,TRBV20-1,TRBJ1-5,NA,CSAKAPGGQPQHF,TGCAGTGCTAAGGCCCCGGGCGGTCAGCCCCAGCATTTT
NA,TRBV6-2/TRBV6-3,TRBJ1-1,NA,CASSYGLGGLPYTEAFF,TGTGCCAGCAGTTACGGCCTTGGAGGCCTCCCATACACTGAAGCTTTCTTT
TRBD1,TRBV7-9,TRBJ1-2,few,CASSTSQGAREYGYTF,TGTGCCAGCAGCACCAGCCAGGGGGCGAGGGAGTATGGCTACACCTTC
TRBD2,TRBV7-2,TRBJ2-7,few,CASSPQRILAGETYEQYF,TGTGCCAGCAGCCCTCAACGCATCCTAGCGGGGGAAACTTACGAGCAGTACTTC
NA,TRBV18,TRBJ2-7,few,CASSSGGSGYEQYF,TGTGCCAGCTCCAGTGGAGGGTCGGGCTACGAGCAGTACTTC
TRBD2,TRBV28,TRBJ2-1,NA,CASRESSGRYNEQFF,TGTGCCAGCAGGGAATCTAGCGGGAGATACAATGAGCAGTTCTTC
TRBD2,TRBV3-1,TRBJ2-1,NA,CASSRLAGGRNEQFF,TGTGCCAGCAGCCGACTAGCGGGAGGCCGCAATGAGCAGTTCTTC
NA,TRBV28,TRBJ2-3,few,CASSRAAVAGDTQYF,TGTGCCAGCAGCCGCGCGGCAGTGGCGGGGGATACGCAGTATTTT
TRBD1,TRBV5-1,TRBJ2-7,few,CASSLNRGAYEQYF,TGCGCCAGCAGCTTGAACAGGGGGGCCTACGAGCAGTACTTC
TRBD2,TRBV7-9,TRBJ2-7,many,CASSSGGEQYF,TGTGCCAGCAGCTCGGGGGGTGAGCAGTACTTC
NA,TRBV5-6,TRBJ1-5,NA,CASSASTRLEQPQHF,TGTGCCAGCAGCGCCTCGACAAGGCTGGAACAGCCCCAGCATTTT
NA,TRBV19,TRBJ2-5,few,CASGAPWETQYF,TGTGCCAGCGGAGCCCCTTGGGAGACCCAGTACTTC
TRBD1,TRBV20-1,TRBJ1-1,NA,CSARPPLTGMNTEAFF,TGCAGTGCTAGACCCCCCCTGACAGGGATGAACACTGAAGCTTTCTTT
TRBD2,TRBV2,TRBJ2-3,NA,CASRGASGTSDTQYF,TGTGCCAGCAGAGGGGCTAGCGGGACCTCAGATACGCAGTATTTT
NA,TRBV5-1,TRBJ2-7,NA,CASSLERGLKNEQYF,TGCGCCAGCAGCTTGGAAAGAGGGCTTAAGAACGAGCAGTACTTC
NA,TRBV15,TRBJ2-7,NA,CATSITRDTTYEQYF,TGTGCCACCAGCATCACTCGGGACACAACGTACGAGCAGTACTTC
TRBD2,TRBV6-5,TRBJ2-5,NA,CASSLPLGTSVETQYF,TGTGCCAGCAGTTTACCCCTCGGGACTAGCGTGGAGACCCAGTACTTC